This T cell receptor (beta chain) is from a study of prognosis after radiotherapy for stage I lung cancer listed by TCRdb under 2021. The study in broad terms: Between early 2018 and January 2019, around 19 stage I NSCLC patients were enrolled in Nanjing, China. Every patient was regarded as medically inoperable, because of comorbidities in over ten cases and refusal of surgery in 7 cases. Of the enrolled patients, around 15 had newly diagnosed primary stage I lung tumors, while roughly 5 had oligometastatic NSCLC following surgical resection of the primary tumor. Eleven to twelve patients had adenocarcinoma and several had squamous cell carcinoma as the tumor histology. Concurrent therapy was not administered to any patient alongside SBRT. Four of the 19 patients developed distant metastases after SBRT, at a median of roughly seven months; the other 15 showed no significant progression. A total of about 38 blood samples from roughly 20 patients were sequenced, with one sample obtained before and one obtained after SBRT for each patient. The study profiled peripheral blood TCR beta repertoires from stage I NSCLC patients before and after stereotactic body radiotherapy and related them to distant failure. Image-guided IMRT or VMAT was used to deliver SBRT in 3 to 5 fractions at a biologically effective dose of at least 100 Gy. Ages in the cohort of around 14 men and more than 5 women ranged from roughly 50 to 95 years, with a median of 74.

No patient had a history of other malignancies or prior chemotherapy or radiotherapy, and all had node-negative disease on CT and PET/CT. At each of two time points, around 6.5 milliliters of peripheral venous blood were collected in EDTA tubes. PBMCs were isolated by Ficoll-Paque Plus density-gradient centrifugation. Right after collection, samples were placed at -80 degrees C and kept there until analysis. CDR1 and CDR2 are drawn from the germline V gene: MRHNA, SNTAGT. Counted from cysteine to phenylalanine, this CDR3 has 15 amino acids. CDR3 DNA only is kept here, 45 bases in frame from base 1. Cut back by 5 bases and 4 bases, the V and J ends lie 16 bases apart. Two rounds of multiplex PCR on genomic DNA were used to amplify the TCR beta CDR3 region. The first PCR round used primers specific to each TRBV and TRBJ gene, and the primer sequences were filed in Chinese patent CN105087789A. Universal primers were used in the second round of PCR. The Roche High Pure PCR Template Preparation Kit was used to extract genomic DNA from the frozen PBMCs. An Illumina HiSeq 3000 was used to sequence the libraries paired-end with 151 bp reads. Concerning the study's data processing: Raw reads lacking the multiplex PCR primer sequences were removed with CutAdapt. High-quality paired reads were merged into contigs with PEAR. By alignment to reference sequences, MiXCR assigned TRB V, D and J gene segments to each contig. To remove sequencing errors, CDR3 sequences were clustered according to base quality and sequence similarity. Diversity was measured as Shannon entropy normalized by the natural log of productive TCR sequence number. Clonality was defined as one minus Shannon entropy divided by the natural log of the number of unique clonotypes. Using the Youden index from ROC curves, the researchers picked the repertoire-metric cut-offs for progression-free survival, and all analyses were carried out in R 3.5.3. TCRdb reworked the public reads: Q25 trimming with fastp, MiXCR clone assembly, productive beta chains retained. When rows share a CDR3 protein, they turn into one entry using the most common DNA and genes. TCRdb, rather than the study authors, made the V and J calls. The sample table records approximately 30,000 distinct CDR3 sequences; 35% to 45% of these occur just once. The leading ten clones occupy roughly 14% of the sample.

What the work shows at the level of the full study, not this receptor alone: Post-SBRT Shannon entropy and its change from baseline were lower in patients who developed distant metastases; baseline Shannon entropy was not associated with metastases. Differences by metastasis status were reportedly seen in TRBV and TRBJ usage frequencies, involving two V genes at baseline and, after SBRT, 9 or 10 V genes and two J genes. No determination of tumor specificity was made for expanded TCR clones. The study was limited by the small cohort and short follow-up, and independent validation of the study findings is required. All reported P values were unadjusted for multiple comparisons. Unique TCR clone counts fell after SBRT (median about 10,000 before versus several thousand after; Wilcoxon paired P=0.011).

This clonotype was counted a few times. Its binding antigen is unknown. A far larger clone lies a single base away; this is likely a read error. The receptor comes from a donor at least 50 years old with non-small cell lung cancer. Material: PBMCs, obtained before or after stereotactic body radiation therapy (not recorded which). The chain is encoded by TRBV6-4 joined to TRBJ2-3, with TRBD2 perhaps the D gene, on 6 matching bases. The CDR3 reads as follows: CASSSQDPSADTQYF. The DNA is TGTGCCAGCAGTTCCCAAGACCCTAGCGCAGATACGCAGTATTTT.